The 8 T cell receptor beta chains in this list originate from one sample, sequenced in a study of control samples from healthy donors and cancer patients. TCRdb's table, derived via immunoSEQ multiplex PCR, lists solely in-frame clones and lacks some. The sample holds under 200,000 clones, roughly 93% seen once. The sequenced material came from blood. The receptors here all came from a woman aged 60-70 years in good health.

This rearrangement joins TRBV4-3 to TRBJ1-6; 9 bases are shared with TRBD1. CDR1 is LGHNA, CDR2 YSLEER, per germline. The CDR3 consists of 14 residues. V trimming: 1 base; J trimming: 9 bases; junction bases outside the gene matches: 1. CDR3 sequence: CASSQGQGGSPLHF. In nucleotides, the CDR3 is TGCGCCAGCAGCCAAGGACAGGGGGGTTCACCCCTCCACTTT.

V is TRBV6-5 and J is TRBJ2-1; 9 bases align to TRBD1. V trimming: 6 bases; J trimming: 12 bases; junction bases outside the gene matches: 6. Germline values: CDR1 MNHEY, CDR2 SVGAGI. The CDR3 totals 12 residues. CDR3 in amino acids: CASRGQGNTQFF. CDR3 DNA sequence: TGTGCCAGCAGAGGACAGGGGAATACGCAGTTCTTC.

This sequence joins TRBV12-3 or TRBV12-4 and TRBJ1-2; a possible D gene is TRBD1 (5 bases). V was clipped by 7 bases and J by 8 bases, with 14 bases between them. CDR3 length equals 12 residues. CDR3: CASIGEGYGYTF. The CDR3 DNA reads as TGTGCCAGCATCGGGGAGGGGTACGGCTACACCTTC.

This sequence joins TRBV19 and TRBJ1-3; D unclear. V lost 5 bases and J lost 2, with 13 bases in between. The CDR3 length is 15 residues. Per the germline V gene, CDR1 is LNHDA and CDR2 is SQIVND (reference sequence). CDR3 sequence: CASSLAGRAGNTIYF. The CDR3 nucleotides are TGTGCCAGTAGTTTGGCGGGAAGGGCTGGAAACACCATATATTTT.

This chain uses TRBV24-1 with TRBJ2-1; tentatively, D is TRBD1 or TRBD2 (6 bases each). V shed 7 bases and J shed 0 bases, with 15 bases lying between them. The CDR3 is made up of 16 amino acids. The germline gives CDR1 KGHDR, CDR2 SFDVKD. Here the CDR3 reads CATSNRAGSSYNEQFF. The CDR3 bases are TGTGCCACCAGCAACAGGGCGGGGAGCTCCTACAATGAGCAGTTCTTC.

The rearrangement joins TRBV5-1 to TRBJ2-7; D is undetermined. Trimming removed 2 bases at V and 2 bases at J, with 5 bases between. The CDR3 runs 12 residues. Germline CDR1 and CDR2: SGHRS and YFSETQ. The CDR3 DNA sequence: TGCGCCAGCAGCTTACCAGCCTACGAGCAGTACTTC. It yields the protein CASSLPAYEQYF.

The rearrangement uses TRBV10-3 and TRBJ2-1; 14 bases are a match to TRBD2. CDR1 is ENHRY and CDR2 is SYGVKD in the germline V gene. The V gene end was trimmed by 7 bases and the J gene end by 4 bases; junction bases not matched to a gene: 6. The CDR3 is made up of 16 amino acids. The CDR3, as DNA: TGTGCCATCACCCCTCGGACTAGCGGGGGGTACAATGAGCAGTTCTTC. It yields the protein CAITPRTSGGYNEQFF.

The chain recombines TRBV11-1 with TRBJ2-1, with 9 bases identical to TRBD2. Germline loops: CDR1 SGHAT, CDR2 FQDESV (reference sequence). J was trimmed by 7 bases and V by 6 bases; bases with no gene match: 13. The CDR3 is 16 amino acids. CDR3 coding DNA: TGTGCCAGCAGTCCAACCCTCCTAGCGGGGTCGAATGAGCAGTTCTTC. Residues: CASSPTLLAGSNEQFF.